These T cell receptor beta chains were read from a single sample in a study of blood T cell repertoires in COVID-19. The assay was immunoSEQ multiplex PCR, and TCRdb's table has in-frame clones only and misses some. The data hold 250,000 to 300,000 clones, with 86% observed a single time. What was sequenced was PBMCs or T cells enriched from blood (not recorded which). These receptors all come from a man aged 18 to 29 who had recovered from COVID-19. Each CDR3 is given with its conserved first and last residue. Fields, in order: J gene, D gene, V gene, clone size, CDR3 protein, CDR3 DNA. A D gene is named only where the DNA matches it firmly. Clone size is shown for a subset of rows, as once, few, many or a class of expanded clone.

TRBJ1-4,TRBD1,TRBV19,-,CASTLTGTGGKKLFF,TGTGCCAGTACCCTGACCGGGACAGGGGGCAAAAAACTGTTTTTT
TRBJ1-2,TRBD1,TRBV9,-,CASSGGQEDYGYTF,TGTGCCAGCAGCGGGGGACAGGAAGACTATGGCTACACCTTC
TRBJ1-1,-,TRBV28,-,CASSLPGTSNTEAFF,TGTGCCAGCAGTTTACCCGGGACATCGAACACTGAAGCTTTCTTT
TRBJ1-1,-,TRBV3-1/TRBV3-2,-,CASSQGGHRVGGTEAFF,TGTGCCAGCAGCCAAGGAGGACACCGTGTCGGGGGCACTGAAGCTTTCTTT
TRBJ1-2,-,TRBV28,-,CASSSGNNYGYTF,TGTGCCAGCAGTTCAGGGAATAACTATGGCTACACCTTC
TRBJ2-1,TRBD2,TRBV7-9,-,CASSLDGGWLAGTYNEQFF,TGTGCCAGCAGCTTAGATGGGGGTTGGCTAGCGGGGACCTACAATGAGCAGTTCTTC
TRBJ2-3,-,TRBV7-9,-,CASSLQGRSTDTQYF,TGTGCCAGCAGCTTACAGGGGCGAAGCACAGATACGCAGTATTTT
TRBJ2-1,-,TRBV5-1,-,CASSYGGYNEQFF,TGCGCCAGCAGCTACGGGGGTTACAATGAGCAGTTCTTC
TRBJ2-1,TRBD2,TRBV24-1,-,CATSDFLTSGRAPSYNEQFF,TGTGCCACCAGTGATTTCCTGACTAGCGGGAGGGCTCCCTCCTACAATGAGCAGTTCTTC
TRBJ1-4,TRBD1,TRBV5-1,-,CASSSLDGTGHEKLFF,TGCGCCAGCAGTTCTCTGGACGGGACAGGCCATGAAAAACTGTTTTTT
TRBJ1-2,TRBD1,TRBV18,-,CASSRLDRGYYGYTF,TGTGCCAGCTCACGGTTGGACAGGGGGTACTATGGCTACACCTTC
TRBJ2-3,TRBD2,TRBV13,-,CATSGGYADTQYF,TGTGCCACCAGCGGGGGCTACGCTGATACGCAGTATTTT
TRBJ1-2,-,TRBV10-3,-,CAISSTANYGYTF,TGTGCCATCAGCAGTACAGCTAACTATGGCTACACCTTC
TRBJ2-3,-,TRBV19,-,CASSIVLTDTQYF,TGTGCCAGTAGTATAGTCTTGACAGATACGCAGTATTTT
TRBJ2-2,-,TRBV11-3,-,CASSFGSGAPNTGELFF,TGTGCCAGCAGCTTTGGCTCAGGGGCCCCGAACACCGGGGAGCTGTTTTTT
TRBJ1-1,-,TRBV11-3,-,CASSLGPNTEAFF,TGTGCCAGCAGCTTAGGGCCCAACACTGAAGCTTTCTTT
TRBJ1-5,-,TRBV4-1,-,CASSQSFQNQPQHF,TGCGCCAGCAGCCAATCGTTCCAGAATCAGCCCCAGCATTTT
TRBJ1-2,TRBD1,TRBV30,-,CAWSVGWGQGKNGYTF,TGTGCCTGGAGTGTAGGGTGGGGACAGGGAAAAAATGGCTACACCTTC
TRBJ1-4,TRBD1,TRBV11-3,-,CASRSTGANEKLFF,TGTGCCAGCAGGTCTACAGGGGCTAATGAAAAACTGTTTTTT
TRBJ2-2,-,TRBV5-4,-,CASRLEPGAGTGELFF,TGTGCCAGCAGGCTGGAGCCAGGGGCGGGCACCGGGGAGCTGTTTTTT
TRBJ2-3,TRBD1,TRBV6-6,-,CATQPGQGATDTQYF,TGTGCCACACAACCAGGACAGGGGGCCACAGATACGCAGTATTTT
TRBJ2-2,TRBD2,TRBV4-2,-,CASSQDRLAGGYTGELFF,TGTGCCAGCAGCCAAGATAGGCTAGCGGGGGGGTACACCGGGGAGCTGTTTTTT
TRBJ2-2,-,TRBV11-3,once,CASSLSRANTGELFF,TGTGCCAGCAGCTTATCCAGGGCGAACACCGGGGAGCTGTTTTTT
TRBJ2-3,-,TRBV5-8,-,CASSLGSLVVRDTQYF,TGTGCCAGCAGCTTGGGATCTCTAGTTGTTCGGGATACGCAGTATTTT
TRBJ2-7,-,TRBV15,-,CATSASTRLGEQYF,TGTGCCACCAGCGCCAGCACTAGGTTAGGCGAGCAGTACTTC
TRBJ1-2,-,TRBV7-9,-,CASSLAVVLGGGYTF,TGTGCCAGCAGCTTAGCAGTCGTCCTAGGGGGTGGCTACACCTTC
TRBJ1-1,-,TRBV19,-,CASSILKPPNEAFF,TGTGCCAGTAGTATCCTCAAGCCACCTAATGAAGCTTTCTTT